Listed here are 11 T cell receptor beta chains from one sample, sequenced in a study of blood T cell repertoires in COVID-19 (dated by TCRdb to 2020 to 2021). Library method: the immunoSEQ multiplex PCR assay. TCRdb holds this immuneACCESS table with in-frame rearrangements only. Some clones are missing; in checked studies, unresolved V genes explain under half, and the rest has no known cause. This sample is represented by some 140,000 clones; about four fifths of them were singletons. Of the sample, 10% to 15% is held by the ten largest clones. Sequencing input: peripheral blood. The receptor source for this set is a man at least 80 years old with acute or convalescent COVID-19.

The chain combines TRBV19 with TRBJ1-2; 8 bases are shared with TRBD1. The germline gives CDR1 LNHDA, CDR2 SQIVND (reference sequence). V was pared by 4 bases and J by 8 bases, with 6 bases of the junction left unmatched. There are 13 residues in the CDR3. Here the CDR3 reads CASSTQQGVGYTF. The CDR3 DNA sequence: TGTGCCAGTAGTACCCAACAGGGGGTAGGCTACACCTTC.

The rearrangement links TRBV11-3 to TRBJ2-7, with 9 bases that match TRBD1. This CDR3 comprises 14 residues. Losses at the gene ends were 5 bases for V and 3 bases for J; bases not matched to a gene: 5. Germline V gene sequence: CDR1 SGHNT, CDR2 YENEEA. As DNA, the CDR3 is TGTGCCAGCAGCCGGACAGGGGACATCTACGAGCAGTACTTC. Translating it yields CASSRTGDIYEQYF.

The rearrangement joins TRBV5-6 to TRBJ1-1, with D possibly being TRBD1 (6 bases). The CDR3 covers 15 residues. V lost 4 bases and J lost 1, with 14 bases in between. CDR1 SGHDT and CDR2 YYEEEE come from the germline V gene. CDR3 nucleotide sequence: TGTGCCAGCAGCGTCGGACAGAACCCGAACACTGAAGCTTTCTTT. Protein: CASSVGQNPNTEAFF.

The J gene is TRBJ2-1, the V gene TRBV9, with D maybe TRBD1 (5 bases). The CDR3 has 15 residues. Germline V CDR1 and CDR2: SGDLS, YYNGEE. Trimming took 0 bases from V and 5 from J, leaving 12 bases between them. CDR3 sequence (DNA): TGTGCCAGCAGCGTAGAGGGGTCCCAAGACAATGAGCAGTTCTTC. Translating it yields CASSVEGSQDNEQFF. Combining the CDR3 with reference TRBV9 and TRBJ2-1 gives the whole variable domain DSGVTQTPKHLITATGQRVTLRCSPRSGDLSVYWYQQSLDQGLQFLIQYYNGEERAKGNILERFSAQQFPDLHSELNLSSLELGDSALYFCASSVEGSQDNEQFFGPGTRLTVL.

This chain's CDR3 is CASSLGGSTETQYF. CDR3 bases: TGTGCCAGCAGCCTAGGGGGCTCGACTGAGACCCAGTACTTC. V and J are TRBV6-1 and TRBJ2-5; 7 bases line up with TRBD1. After removal of 6 bases from V and 5 bases from J, the junction contained 9 bases not matched to a gene. The germline CDR1 and CDR2 sequences are MNHNS and SASEGT. The CDR3 covers 14 residues.

This chain uses TRBV6-5 with TRBJ1-5, with no clear D. Trimming cost V 10 bases and J 4 bases, with 14 bases left between them. The length of the CDR3 is 13 residues. Germline loops: CDR1 MNHEY, CDR2 SVGAGI. Written as DNA, the CDR3 is TGTGCCACCCGAAGGGAGTATAATCAGCCCCAGCATTTT. Amino acids: CATRREYNQPQHF.

This sequence joins TRBV29-1 and TRBJ2-2; D is uncertain. The CDR3 sequence is 12 residues long. CDR1 SQVTM and CDR2 ANQGSEA come from the germline V gene. V lost 3 bases to trimming and J lost 2 bases, with 4 bases between them. CDR3 bases: TGCAGCGTTGAGAGTAACACCGGGGAGCTGTTTTTT. This sequence encodes CSVESNTGELFF.

V is TRBV10-3 and J is TRBJ1-2; D may be TRBD1 (5 bases). There are 14 residues in the CDR3. Germline V gene sequence: CDR1 ENHRY, CDR2 SYGVKD. Trimming took 4 bases from V and 3 from J, leaving 12 bases between them. This chain's CDR3 is CAISGMGRDYGYTF. CDR3 nucleotides: TGTGCCATCAGTGGCATGGGGCGCGACTATGGCTACACCTTC.

The chain links TRBV6-5 to TRBJ1-5, with D unresolved. Germline V CDR1 and CDR2: MNHEY, SVGAGI. The CDR3 sequence is 14 residues long. Trimming shortened V by 5 bases and J by 8 bases, and 16 bases separated the two germline ends. The CDR3 reads CASSKLGVLEPQHF. DNA for the CDR3: TGTGCCAGCAGTAAACTAGGAGTTCTGGAGCCCCAGCATTTT.

This clone was found a few times. The V gene is TRBV5-1, the J gene TRBJ2-2, with D possibly matching TRBD1 (6 bases). Germline values: CDR1 SGHRS, CDR2 YFSETQ. CDR3 size: 14 residues. V lost 4 bases, J lost 1 base, and 8 bases lay in between. CDR3 sequence reads: CASSPGQNTGELFF. CDR3 nucleotide sequence: TGCGCCAGCAGCCCGGGACAGAACACCGGGGAGCTGTTTTTT. Combining the CDR3 with reference TRBV5-1 and TRBJ2-2 gives the whole variable domain KAGVTQTPRYLIKTRGQQVTLSCSPISGHRSVSWYQQTPGQGLQFLFEYFSETQRNKGNFPGRFSGRQFSNSRSEMNVSTLELGDSALYLCASSPGQNTGELFFGEGSRLTVL.

The V call is TRBV9, the J call TRBJ2-3; D is possibly TRBD2 (6 bases). Trimming shortened V by 4 bases and J by 2 bases, and 20 bases separated the two germline ends. CDR3 length equals 17 residues. Germline V gene sequence: CDR1 SGDLS, CDR2 YYNGEE. The chain's CDR3 is CASSIRGTGLVTDTQYF. The CDR3 DNA is TGTGCCAGCAGCATTCGAGGGACGGGACTTGTCACAGATACGCAGTATTTT.